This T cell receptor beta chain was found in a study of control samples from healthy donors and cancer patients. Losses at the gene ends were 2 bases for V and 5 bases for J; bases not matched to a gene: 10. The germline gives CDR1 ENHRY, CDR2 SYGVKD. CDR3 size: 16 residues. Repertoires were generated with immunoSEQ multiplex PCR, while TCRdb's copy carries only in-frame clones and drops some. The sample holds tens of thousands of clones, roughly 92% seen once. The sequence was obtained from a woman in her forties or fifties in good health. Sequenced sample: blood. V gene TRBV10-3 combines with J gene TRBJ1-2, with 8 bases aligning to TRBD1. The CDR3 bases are TGTGCCATCAGTGAGCAAAGGCAGGGGGCGAAGTATGGCTACACCTTC. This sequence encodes CAISEQRQGAKYGYTF.